The TCR beta chain under discussion was sequenced for a study of beta chain features in type 1 diabetes. Study overall: Examination covered 100 million to 140 million sorted cells spanning all samples.

Unmatched junction bases numbered 9, after V lost 6 bases and J lost 10 bases. CDR3 length: 13 amino acids. Expressed TCRB transcripts were sequenced, since all the RNA that had been isolated was reverse transcribed. The average output of naive, central memory and regulatory T cell samples was several million reads. TCRdb keeps only in-frame clones here, not all; method: immunoSEQ multiplex PCR. The table has 150,000 or so clones, 9% to 10% seen once; the top ten hold 2% to 2.5%. The receptor was isolated from a woman in her late teens or twenties in good health. The V gene is TRBV23-1, the J gene TRBJ1-2, with 9 bases that match TRBD1. TRBV23-1 carries the ORF label, with uncertain function. The source material was central memory CD4+ T cells from blood. The CDR3 loop is CASSQDRGSVYTF. The CDR3 DNA follows: TGCGCCAGCAGCCAAGACAGGGGGTCTGTCTACACCTTC.